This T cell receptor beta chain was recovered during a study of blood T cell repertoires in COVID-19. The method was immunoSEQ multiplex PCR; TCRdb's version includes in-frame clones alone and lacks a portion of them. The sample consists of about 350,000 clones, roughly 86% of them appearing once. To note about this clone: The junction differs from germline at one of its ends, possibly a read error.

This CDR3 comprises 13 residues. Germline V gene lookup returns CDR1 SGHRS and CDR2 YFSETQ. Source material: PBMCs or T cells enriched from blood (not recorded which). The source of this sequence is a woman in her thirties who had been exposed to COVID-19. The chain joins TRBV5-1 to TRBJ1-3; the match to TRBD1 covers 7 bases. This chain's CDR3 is CASSFRPSGGGHF. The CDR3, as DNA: TGCGCCAGCAGCTTCAGGCCCTCAGGGGGTGGACATTTT.